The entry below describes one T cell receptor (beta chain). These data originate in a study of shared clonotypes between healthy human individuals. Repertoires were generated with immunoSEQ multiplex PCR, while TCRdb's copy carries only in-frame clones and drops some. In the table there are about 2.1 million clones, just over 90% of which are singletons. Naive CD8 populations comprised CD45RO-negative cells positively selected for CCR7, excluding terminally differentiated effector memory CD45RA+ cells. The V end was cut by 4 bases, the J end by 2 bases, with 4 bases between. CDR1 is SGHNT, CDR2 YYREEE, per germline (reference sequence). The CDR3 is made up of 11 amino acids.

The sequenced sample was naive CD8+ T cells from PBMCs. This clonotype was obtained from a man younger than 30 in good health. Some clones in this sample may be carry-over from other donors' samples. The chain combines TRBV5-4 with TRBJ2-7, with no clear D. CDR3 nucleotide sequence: TGTGCCAGCAGCGACGCCTACGAGCAGTACTTC. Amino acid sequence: CASSDAYEQYF.